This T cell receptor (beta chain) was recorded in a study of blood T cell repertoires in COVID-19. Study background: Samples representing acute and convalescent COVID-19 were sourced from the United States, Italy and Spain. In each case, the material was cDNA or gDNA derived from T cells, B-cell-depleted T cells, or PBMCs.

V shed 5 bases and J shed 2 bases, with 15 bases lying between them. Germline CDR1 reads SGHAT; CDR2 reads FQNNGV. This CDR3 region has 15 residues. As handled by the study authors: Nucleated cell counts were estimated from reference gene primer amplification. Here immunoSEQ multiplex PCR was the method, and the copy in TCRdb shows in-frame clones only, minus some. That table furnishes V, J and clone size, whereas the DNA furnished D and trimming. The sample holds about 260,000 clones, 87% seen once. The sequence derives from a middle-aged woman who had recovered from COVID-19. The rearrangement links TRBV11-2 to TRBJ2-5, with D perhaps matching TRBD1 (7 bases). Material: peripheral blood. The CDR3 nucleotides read TGTGCCAGCAGCCCGACAGGGAGCGGGCAAGAGACCCAGTACTTC. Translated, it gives CASSPTGSGQETQYF.